A single sample gave rise to the 19 T cell receptor beta chains below, sequenced in a study of tumor-infiltrating lymphocytes in primary liver carcinoma. Researchers drew blood RNA from unsorted whole blood and extracted germline DNA as well. From roughly 500 ng total RNA, TCR beta cDNA was generated with a primer in the constant region. Libraries covering TCR beta were generated through three nested multiplex PCR rounds (using a slightly modified ARM-PCR). Running about 11 cycles apiece, the first two PCR rounds relied on TRBV1-TRBV30 forward primers together with a C-beta reverse primer. TCRdb fed the multiplex PCR reads into MiXCR, producing one record per CDR3 protein. The sample yields almost 200,000 distinct CDR3 sequences, 65% seen once. The sample taken for sequencing was peripheral blood. These receptors all stem from a woman aged 55-69 years with primary liver carcinoma and hepatitis B virus infection.

A note on this clonotype: The CDR3 does not close with the conserved phenylalanine or tryptophan, likely indicating a read error. This chain joins TRBV12-3 or TRBV12-4 and TRBJ2-3, with D hard to call. This CDR3 is 12 amino acids long. Trimming took off 1 base at V and 4 bases at J, with 3 bases between the two ends. CDR3 amino acids: CASSLVPDTQYY. The DNA for the CDR3 is TGTGCCAGCAGTTTAGTCCCAGATACGCAGTATTAT.

To note about this clonotype: No conserved phenylalanine or tryptophan is present at the end of the CDR3, so a read error is the likely explanation. V is TRBV11-3 and J is TRBJ2-2, with 9 positions matching TRBD2. This CDR3 has 17 residues. Germline CDR1 and CDR2: SGHNT and YENEEA. CDR3: CASGLGRLAGNTGELFC. The CDR3 region has the DNA TGTGCCAGCGGCTTAGGCAGGCTAGCGGGAAACACAGGGGAGCTGTTTTGT.

Comments on this clonotype: An end of the junction differs from the germline gene, which may be a read error. The genes are TRBV11-2 and TRBJ2-7, with 9 bases identical to TRBD2. This CDR3 region has 14 residues. CDR1 SGHAT and CDR2 FQNNGV come from the germline V gene. CDR3 loop: CASSLSGTSYGQYF. The CDR3, as DNA: TGTGCCAGCAGCTTATCCGGGACTAGCTACGGGCAGTACTTC. The variable domain in full, completed from reference TRBV11-2 and TRBJ2-7, reads EAGVAQSPRYKIIEKRQSVAFWCNPISGHATLYWYQQILGQGPKLLIQFQNNGVVDDSQLPKDRFSAERLKGVDSTLKIQPAKLEDSAVYLCASSLSGTSYGQYFGPGTRLTVT.

The rearrangement uses TRBV11-1 and TRBJ2-6; tentatively, D is TRBD2 (5 bases). The CDR3 sequence is 17 residues long. V gave up 5 bases and J gave up 2 bases, with 16 bases separating them. Germline V gene lookup returns CDR1 SGHAT and CDR2 FQDESV (reference sequence). The CDR3 nucleotides are TGTGCCAGCAGCGCCAGGACGGGGATTCCTGGGGCCAACGTCCTGACTTTC. Translation: CASSARTGIPGANVLTF.

V is TRBV5-1 and J is TRBJ1-2; 7 bases line up with TRBD1. The CDR3 loop spans 14 amino acids. V lost 8 bases to trimming and J lost 4 bases; unmatched junction nucleotides: 11. In germline, CDR1 is SGHRS, CDR2 YFSETQ. DNA for the CDR3: TGCGCCAGAAGAAAGACAGGGCAAGGCTATGGCTACACCTTC. Encoded protein: CARRKTGQGYGYTF.

The V and J genes are TRBV6-5 and TRBJ2-3; 14 bases line up with TRBD2. Germline-derived CDR1 and CDR2 are MNHEY and SVGAGI. This CDR3 region has 18 residues. The J segment lost 2 bases and the V segment lost 10 bases, leaving 14 bases of the junction unmatched. CDR3 amino acids: CATSRPPTSGRVTDTQYF. The CDR3 DNA sequence: TGTGCCACAAGCCGACCGCCGACTAGCGGGAGGGTCACAGATACGCAGTATTTT.

As for this clonotype: A read error is likely, as this CDR3 ends without the conserved phenylalanine or tryptophan. This chain links TRBV6-6 with TRBJ2-7; D uncertain. The CDR3 spans 13 residues. Germline lookup yields CDR1 MNHNY and CDR2 SVGAGI (reference sequence). V lost 5 bases and J lost 2, with 10 bases in between. As DNA, the CDR3 is TGTGCCAGCAGTGTCGGTAACCCCTACGAGCAGTACCTC. Protein sequence: CASSVGNPYEQYL.

On this clonotype: It may be a read error: a sequence one base away is much more abundant. V is TRBV6-6 and J is TRBJ1-1, with D hard to call. Trimming stripped 1 base from V and 1 base from J, with 10 bases between. The length of the CDR3 is 15 residues. Germline V gives CDR1 MNHNY, CDR2 SVGAGI (reference sequence). CDR3 DNA sequence: TGTGCCAGCAGTTACTTCGGCACGCCGAACACTGAAGCTTTCTTT. The encoded protein is CASSYFGTPNTEAFF.

With regard to this clonotype: Being one base from a much bigger clone, this may be a read error. The chain recombines TRBV6-1 with TRBJ2-7, with TRBD1 as a possible D gene (6 bases). The DNA matches TRBJ2-1 better at its end, which makes the J call doubtful. Germline CDR1 reads MNHNS; CDR2 reads SASEGT. The CDR3 runs to 17 residues. CDR3 loop: CASSDTRAGEFLCEQFF. CDR3 bases: TGTGCCAGCAGTGATACCCGGGCAGGGGAATTTTTATGCGAGCAGTTCTTC.

A note on this clonotype: A much bigger clone sits one base away, suggesting this may be a read error. This chain uses TRBV6-1 with TRBJ2-1; the D gene is possibly TRBD2 (5 bases). From germline, CDR1 is MNHNS and CDR2 SASEGT. This CDR3 has 13 amino acids. DNA for the CDR3: TGTGTCAGCAGTACGGACTGGCCCAATGAGCAGTTCTTC. It is translated as CVSSTDWPNEQFF.

With respect to this clonotype: One junction end disagrees with the germline gene, perhaps due to a read error. The chain has TRBV11-3 and TRBJ2-2, with a tentative D call TRBD2 (5 bases). Per the germline V gene, CDR1 is SGHNT and CDR2 is YENEEA. CDR3 length equals 16 residues. The CDR3 DNA follows: TGTGCCAGCAGCTTAGGGGTAGCGTTCAACACCGGGGAGCTGTTCTTT. Translation gives CASSLGVAFNTGELFF.

At least ten counts were recorded for this clonotype. The V call is TRBV6-6, the J call TRBJ2-7, with 8 bases identical to TRBD2. Germline V lookup: CDR1 MNHNY, CDR2 SVGAGI (reference sequence). This CDR3 has 13 amino acids. V lost 1 base, J lost 7 bases, and 3 bases stayed unmatched. DNA of the CDR3: TGTGCCAGCAGTTACTTCTCGGGGGGGGAGCAGTACTTC. It encodes CASSYFSGGEQYF.

Worth noting for this clonotype: At one end the junction does not follow the germline gene, possibly because of a read error. The chain is built from TRBV29-1 and TRBJ1-4; 11 bases agree with TRBD1. CDR3 length: 13 amino acids. CDR1 is SQVTM, CDR2 ANQGSEA, per germline. This CDR3 is CSVGTGGVEKLSF. The CDR3, as DNA: TGCAGCGTTGGGACAGGGGGCGTTGAAAAACTCTCTTTT.

V gene TRBV29-1 combines with J gene TRBJ2-1; TRBD1 matches at 7 bases. Germline values: CDR1 SQVTM, CDR2 ANQGSEA. V lost 5 bases, J lost 12 bases, and 10 bases stayed unmatched. The CDR3 extends over 12 amino acids. The CDR3 DNA follows: TGCAGCGTTAAAATCACGGGACAGTTGCAGTTCTTC. It encodes CSVKITGQLQFF.

The chain couples TRBV14 to TRBJ2-3; TRBD2 might be the D (5 bases). V was shortened by 1 base and J by 9 bases, with 8 bases between the two germline ends. Germline lookup yields CDR1 SGHDN and CDR2 FVKESK. The CDR3 sequence is 12 residues long. The CDR3 nucleotides read TGTGCCAGCAGCCAAGGGGAGATGACGCAGTATTTT. Residues: CASSQGEMTQYF.

Only one count was recorded for this clonotype. A much larger clone lies a single base off, so this may be a read error. This sequence joins TRBV4-1 and TRBJ2-4; maybe TRBD1 (6 bases). V was clipped by 1 base and J by 2 bases, with 18 bases between them. The CDR3 contains 18 residues. Looked up from germline, CDR1 is MGHRA and CDR2 is YSYEKL. The CDR3 sequence is CASSQGFHREKTKNIQYF. Here the CDR3 DNA reads TGCGCCAGCAGCCAAGGGTTTCACAGGGAGAAGACCAAAAACATTCAGTACTTC.

As concerns this clonotype: At one of its ends the junction is not consistent with the germline gene, which may arise from a read error. The V gene is TRBV11-2, the J gene TRBJ2-1, with D tentatively TRBD1 or TRBD2 (5 bases each). The CDR3 loop spans 15 amino acids. Germline V lookup: CDR1 SGHAT, CDR2 FQNNGV. The CDR3 DNA reads as TGTGCCAGCAGCACGGGGCGTAGGTACTACAATGAACAGTCCTTC. This gives the protein CASSTGRRYYNEQSF.

The rearrangement links TRBV5-1 to TRBJ2-5; D gene ambiguous. Germline CDR1 SGHRS, CDR2 YFSETQ. V was pared by 0 bases and J by 4 bases, with 13 bases between. The CDR3 extends over 15 amino acids. The CDR3 here is CASSLAGRLGETQYF. Here the CDR3 DNA reads TGCGCCAGCAGCTTGGCCGGGCGACTTGGAGAGACCCAGTACTTC.

On this clonotype: One base away lies a much larger clone, so this may be a sequencing read error. CDR3 loop: CSVGAAFSYNEQSF. The DNA for the CDR3 is TGCAGCGTGGGGGCAGCCTTTTCCTACAATGAGCAGTCCTTC. The rearrangement uses TRBV29-1 and TRBJ2-1; maybe TRBD1 (6 bases). Germline V gene sequence: CDR1 SQVTM, CDR2 ANQGSEA. This CDR3 region has 14 residues.